This TCR beta chain was profiled in a study of shared T cell receptors in the human thymus. This clone has only one observation. This CDR3 spans 16 amino acids. The V gene end was trimmed by 1 base and the J gene end by 4 bases; junction bases not matched to a gene: 8. Per germline, CDR1 LGHNA and CDR2 YSLEER. Libraries were prepared by immunoSEQ multiplex PCR; TCRdb keeps only in-frame clonotypes and omits some of them. The sample lists 500,000 to 850,000 clones; about 87% were seen once. This same sample was also taken into another study, of human thymus T cells. As reported in that work: In corrective heart surgery, resections were taken, and these provided the thymus tissue.

This sequence was found in a boy in the first two years of life with a congenital heart defect. The sequencing sample was made of thymocytes. The V call is TRBV4-3, the J call TRBJ2-7; 9 nucleotides match TRBD1. The DNA of the CDR3 is TGCGCCAGCAGCCAAGGGGGCAACAGGGGGCCGTACGAGCAGTACTTC. It codes for CASSQGGNRGPYEQYF.